The source of this T cell receptor (beta chain) is a study of CD8 T cells in Susac syndrome. RNA amounts of about 0.45 to 1 ug underwent reverse transcription with random hexamers. TCRdb re-analysed the immunoSEQ multiplex PCR reads in MiXCR, keeping a single row per CDR3 protein. Of about 300,000 distinct CDR3 sequences listed, around 89% were seen once; the top ten hold approximately 0.2%. Trimming removed 1 base at V and 6 bases at J, with 10 bases between. This CDR3 has 14 residues. The sequencing input was CD8+ T cells from PBMCs. This chain links TRBV12-3 or TRBV12-4 with TRBJ2-1; D remains ambiguous. The source of this sequence is a human donor with multiple sclerosis. CDR3 DNA: TGTGCCAGCAGTTTAGAGGCAGGCATCAATGAGCAGTTCTTC. Translation: CASSLEAGINEQFF.